The rows below give T cell receptor beta chains drawn from one sample of a study of cytomegalovirus exposure and HLA in healthy donors. Clones were sequenced by immunoSEQ multiplex PCR, and TCRdb holds only the in-frame ones, with some missing. The sample's table shows 40,000 to 60,000 clones. Source material: PBMCs. These receptors were obtained from a male donor in good health and CMV-seropositive. CDR3s include the opening cysteine and the closing phenylalanine or tryptophan. A D gene is named only where the DNA matches it firmly.

>TRBV7-2|TRBJ1-5|TRBD1
CASSSSGTGTAQPQHF
TGTGCCAGCAGCTCATCCGGGACAGGGACGGCGCAGCCCCAGCATTTT
>TRBV19|TRBJ1-2|TRBD1
CASSSPGGSTYGYTF
TGTGCCAGTAGTTCTCCAGGGGGTTCGACCTATGGCTACACCTTC
>TRBV19|TRBJ2-1|TRBD1
CASSAGTGGFNEQFF
TGTGCCAGTAGCGCCGGGACAGGGGGCTTCAATGAGCAGTTCTTC
>TRBV7-9|TRBJ2-7|TRBD1
CASSSGGTGYEQYF
TGTGCCAGCAGCTCTGGAGGGACAGGCTACGAGCAGTACTTC
>TRBV10-3|TRBJ2-6|TRBD1
CAISGPTGAGANVLTF
TGTGCCATCAGTGGCCCGACAGGGGCCGGGGCCAACGTCCTGACTTTC
>TRBV28|TRBJ1-5|.
CASSFYLYSNQPQHF
TGTGCCAGCAGTTTTTACCTCTATAGCAATCAGCCCCAGCATTTT
>TRBV7-3|TRBJ1-1|.
CASRGGDTEAFF
TGTGCCAGTCGGGGGGGAGATACTGAAGCTTTCTTT
>TRBV2|TRBJ1-3|.
CASSGDRYSGNTIYF
TGTGCCAGCAGTGGAGACAGGTACTCTGGAAACACCATATATTTT
>TRBV5-1|TRBJ1-1|TRBD1
CASSLRPTGEGTNTEAFF
TGCGCCAGCAGCTTGAGACCGACAGGGGAGGGAACGAACACTGAAGCTTTCTTT
>TRBV4-1|TRBJ2-7|TRBD1
CASSQDARGSYEQYF
TGCGCCAGCAGCCAAGATGCCAGGGGGTCCTACGAGCAGTACTTC
>TRBV5-4|TRBJ2-7|TRBD2
CASSPGTSRFYEQYF
TGTGCCAGCAGCCCCGGGACTAGCCGATTCTACGAGCAGTACTTC
>TRBV10-2|TRBJ2-3|TRBD1
CASGLSTGVTGGDVPDTQYF
TGCGCCAGCGGGTTGTCTACGGGCGTGACAGGGGGCGATGTCCCAGATACGCAGTATTTT
>TRBV7-2|TRBJ2-5|TRBD1
CASHGTGRETQYF
TGTGCCAGTCACGGGACAGGGAGAGAGACCCAGTACTTC
>TRBV7-9|TRBJ2-7|.
CASSSRTGYRIYEQYF
TGTGCCAGCAGCTCCCGTACAGGGTATCGTATCTACGAGCAGTACTTC
>TRBV28|TRBJ2-5|.
CASSLPEQETQYF
TGTGCCAGCAGTTTACCGGAGCAAGAGACCCAGTACTTC
>TRBV9|TRBJ2-7|TRBD1
CASSVTGGEQYF
TGTGCCAGCAGCGTCACAGGGGGCGAGCAGTACTTC